The entry below describes one T cell receptor beta chain. The antigen remains unidentified. CDR1 and CDR2 from the germline V gene are SGHRS and YFSETQ. This CDR3 is 13 amino acids long. V lost 7 bases and J 2 bases, leaving 13 bases between the germline ends. This record belongs to a study of post-analysis software for immune sequencing data. About the research overall: As for disease course, relapsing-remitting, secondary progressive and progressive-relapsing multiple sclerosis were all included. The study's findings and limits: Patients had higher frequencies than controls of five or six TRBV segments, including TRBV5-6, TRBV5-1 and TRBV20-1. Normalized Chao1 diversity in multiple sclerosis patients fell significantly below that of controls.

The TCR beta cDNA libraries carried unique molecular identifiers. TCRdb reprocessed the PCR reads via MiXCR and lists one record per CDR3 protein. The top ten hold about 6% of the sample, which has about 540,000 distinct CDR3 sequences, roughly 34% seen once. The sequenced sample consisted of blood. V is TRBV5-1 and J is TRBJ2-7, with D perhaps matching TRBD2 (6 bases). The receptor comes from a girl between 2 and 17 years old with multiple sclerosis. The CDR3 DNA is TGCGCCAGCCGCGGGGAAGGGACCTACGAGCAGTACTTC. Translation: CASRGEGTYEQYF.